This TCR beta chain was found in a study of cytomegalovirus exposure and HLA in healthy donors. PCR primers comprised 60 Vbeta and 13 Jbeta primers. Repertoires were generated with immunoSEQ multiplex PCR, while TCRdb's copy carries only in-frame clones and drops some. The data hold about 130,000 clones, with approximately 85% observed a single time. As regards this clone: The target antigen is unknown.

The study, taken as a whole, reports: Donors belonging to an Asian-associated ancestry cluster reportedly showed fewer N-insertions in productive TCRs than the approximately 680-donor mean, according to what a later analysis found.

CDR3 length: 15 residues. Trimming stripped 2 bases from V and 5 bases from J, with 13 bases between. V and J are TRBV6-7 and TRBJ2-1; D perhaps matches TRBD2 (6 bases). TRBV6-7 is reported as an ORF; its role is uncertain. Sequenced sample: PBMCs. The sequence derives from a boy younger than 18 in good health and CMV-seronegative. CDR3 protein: CASSYPPGSNNEQFF. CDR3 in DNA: TGTGCCAGCAGTTACCCCCCCGGGAGTAACAATGAGCAGTTCTTC.